This T cell receptor (beta chain) comes out of a study of cytomegalovirus exposure and HLA in healthy donors. Across the whole study: From 150 million to 200 million T cells, an earlier analysis saw 120 million or so unique TCR beta sequences.

Comment on this clone: As yet, its antigen is unknown.

Germline V gene lookup returns CDR1 SGHRS and CDR2 YFSETQ. Trimming cost V 4 bases and J 6 bases; bases outside gene matches: 5. The CDR3 runs to 15 residues. Whole-study results and caveats: Within an earlier analysis, most TCR beta V segments proved productive either about 90% or about 30% of the time. Later analysis identified a missense DCLRE1C variant that was linked to TCR beta V- and J-gene trimming. Across donors, most TCRs were seen rarely, yet some public ones were widespread.

It was with 60 Vbeta and 13 Jbeta primers that the PCR ran. Assay used: immunoSEQ multiplex PCR; TCRdb lists only in-frame clones, some missing. Counted here are 60,000 to 85,000 clones, roughly 70% occurring once; the ten biggest clones make up just under 5%. This TCR was recovered from a man aged 55 to 70 in good health and CMV-seropositive. The rearrangement uses TRBV5-1 and TRBJ2-2; TRBD1 matches 11 bases. The sample taken for sequencing was PBMCs. The CDR3 sequence is CASSAGQGAAGELFF. DNA of the CDR3: TGCGCCAGCAGCGCTGGACAGGGGGCTGCCGGGGAGCTGTTTTTT.